This TCR beta chain was profiled in a study of blood T cell repertoires in COVID-19. Those who participated ranged in age from roughly 18 to 100 years and resided in approximately 26 US areas. Generated by immunoSEQ multiplex PCR, the TCRdb table keeps only in-frame clones and is missing some. The data hold some 300,000 clones, with more than 75% observed a single time. Trimming left V 0 bases short and J 3 bases short, with 9 bases between. CDR3 length equals 15 residues. Germline loops: CDR1 LGHDT, CDR2 YNNKEL (reference sequence). The chain uses TRBV3-1 (or the pseudogene TRBV3-2) and TRBJ2-1, with unresolved D. The material sequenced was PBMCs or T cells enriched from blood (not recorded which). The sequence came from a woman in her sixties or seventies in a cohort exposed to, infected with or recovered from COVID-19 (not recorded which). The CDR3 region has the DNA TGTGCCAGCAGCCAAGACGAGTTCATCTACAATGAGCAGTTCTTC. Protein: CASSQDEFIYNEQFF.